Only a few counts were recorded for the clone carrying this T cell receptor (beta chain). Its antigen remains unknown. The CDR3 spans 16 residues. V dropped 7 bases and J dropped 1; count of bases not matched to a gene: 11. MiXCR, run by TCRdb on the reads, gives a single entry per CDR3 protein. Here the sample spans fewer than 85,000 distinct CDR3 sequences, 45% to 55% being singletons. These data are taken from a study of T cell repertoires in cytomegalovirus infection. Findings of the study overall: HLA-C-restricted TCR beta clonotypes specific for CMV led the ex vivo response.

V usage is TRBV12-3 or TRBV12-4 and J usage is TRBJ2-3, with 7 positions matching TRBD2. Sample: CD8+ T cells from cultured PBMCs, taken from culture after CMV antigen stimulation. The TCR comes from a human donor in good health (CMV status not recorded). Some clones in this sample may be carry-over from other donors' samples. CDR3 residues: CASKQFGGKGTDTQYF. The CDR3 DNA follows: TGTGCCAGCAAGCAGTTCGGGGGGAAGGGCACAGATACGCAGTATTTT.